The present T cell receptor (beta chain) was sequenced within a study of shared clonotypes between healthy human individuals. The sequenced material, unsorted PBMC DNA, was run on ten immunoSEQ deep assay plates. Assay: immunoSEQ multiplex PCR; the TCRdb copy retains only in-frame clones and omits some. The sample consists of about 470,000 clones, about 85% of them appearing once. CDR1 and CDR2 (germline): SGHTA, FQGTGA. V gave up 5 bases and J gave up 4 bases; unmatched junction bases: 5. The length of the CDR3 is 16 residues. Specimen: PBMCs. This sequence was found in a woman aged 40 to 50 in good health. Some clones in this sample may be carry-over from other donors' samples. The chain couples TRBV7-3 to TRBJ2-2; TRBD2 matches at 12 bases. This chain's CDR3 is CASSLGLAGSTGELFF. In DNA, the CDR3 is TGTGCCAGCAGCCTCGGACTAGCGGGAAGCACCGGGGAGCTGTTTTTT.